Listed here is a single T cell receptor beta chain. These data come from a study of CD8+ T cells in alopecia areata. At the level of the study: Each of the treated patients was given oral tofacitinib, 5 to 10 mg twice daily, for moderate-to-severe alopecia areata. Dosing with tofacitinib proceeded for 6 to 18 months, followed by 6 months off drug.

CDR1 is SGHRS, CDR2 YFSETQ, per germline. Trimming removed 6 bases at V and 5 bases at J, with 8 bases between. This CDR3 spans 11 amino acids. The authors extracted RNA and reverse transcribed it into cDNA as the sequencing template. Some clones are missing from TCRdb's copy, which holds only in-frame ones; the method was immunoSEQ multiplex PCR. The table has 150,000 to 200,000 clones, 50% to 75% seen once; the top ten hold roughly 14%. As part of sample collection, lesional scalp punch biopsies and peripheral blood were taken from alopecia areata patients. The receptor's source is a human donor with alopecia areata. The specimen was CD4+ T cells sorted from blood, collected at week 0. J is TRBJ2-5 and V is TRBV5-1; D gene unclear. The CDR3 sequence: CASIGYETQYF. The CDR3 region has the DNA TGCGCCAGCATTGGGTATGAGACCCAGTACTTC.